Listed here are 6 T cell receptor beta chains from one sample, sequenced in a study of T-cell memory formation after mild COVID-19. TCRdb re-called the 5' RACE reads with MiXCR, one entry per CDR3 protein. The sample has about 260,000 distinct CDR3 sequences, roughly 8% seen once. Sequencing was carried out using PBMCs or a T cell subset sorted from them (not recorded which). These receptors were collected from a man between 18 and 29 years old who had mild COVID-19 (a few samples of this study predate the infection). Cell type and time point are not known.

The chain couples TRBV29-1 to TRBJ2-3; D unresolved. Trimming took 0 bases from V and 4 from J, leaving 8 bases between them. Germline CDR1 and CDR2: SQVTM and ANQGSEA. The CDR3 has 13 amino acids. The CDR3 region has the DNA TGCAGCGTTGAAGATATATTGGCAGATACGCAGTATTTT. Translated, it gives CSVEDILADTQYF.

This rearrangement joins TRBV7-2 to TRBJ1-2; maybe TRBD1 (5 bases). The V and J ends lost 5 bases and 8 bases respectively, with 12 bases between them. This CDR3 spans 12 amino acids. The germline V gene has CDR1 SGHTA and CDR2 FQGNSA. The CDR3 region is CASSRQGYGYTF. In DNA form, the CDR3 reads TGTGCCAGCAGCCGTCAGGGTTACGGCTACACCTTC.

A few counts support this clonotype. J is TRBJ1-4 and V is TRBV10-3; a weak D match, TRBD1 (6 bases). This CDR3 has 15 amino acids. The V gene's germline CDR1 is ENHRY and CDR2 SYGVKD. V was trimmed by 3 bases and J by 7 bases, leaving 15 bases between them. The CDR3, as DNA: TGTGCCATCAGTGATACAGGGTCCGTTAGTGAAAAACTGTTTTTT. Its translation: CAISDTGSVSEKLFF.

The V and J genes are TRBV5-1 and TRBJ1-2; TRBD1 matches 7 bases. This CDR3 is built from 14 residues. Losses at the gene ends were 4 bases for V and 4 bases for J; bases not matched to a gene: 7. Germline V gene sequence: CDR1 SGHRS, CDR2 YFSETQ. The CDR3 DNA is TGCGCCAGCAGCCGTACCCGGGACAGCTATGGCTACACCTTC. The encoded protein is CASSRTRDSYGYTF. The full variable domain, completed using reference TRBV5-1 and TRBJ1-2, is KAGVTQTPRYLIKTRGQQVTLSCSPISGHRSVSWYQQTPGQGLQFLFEYFSETQRNKGNFPGRFSGRQFSNSRSEMNVSTLELGDSALYLCASSRTRDSYGYTFGSGTRLTVV.

This clonotype appeared many times. The rearrangement joins TRBV30 to TRBJ2-6; D is unclear. V lost 0 bases to trimming and J lost 4 bases, with 4 bases between them. In germline, CDR1 is GTSNPN, CDR2 SVGIG (reference sequence). The CDR3 loop spans 13 amino acids. CDR3 residues: CAWSVQGANVLTF. Here the CDR3 DNA reads TGTGCCTGGAGTGTTCAGGGGGCCAACGTCCTGACTTTC. Based on the CDR3 plus reference TRBV30 and TRBJ2-6, the full variable domain is SQTIHQWPATLVQPVGSPLSLECTVEGTSNPNLYWYRQAAGRGLQLLFYSVGIGQISSEVPQNLSASRPQDRQFILSSKKLLLSDSGFYLCAWSVQGANVLTFGAGSRLTVL.

The CDR3 DNA is TGTGCCTGGAGTGATGGGGGGTTTGAGCAGTTCTTC. Translated: CAWSDGGFEQFF. This rearrangement joins TRBV30 to TRBJ2-1; D might be TRBD2 (6 bases). The CDR3 has 12 amino acids. V lost 1 base to trimming and J lost 9 bases, with 10 bases between them. Germline V CDR1 and CDR2: GTSNPN, SVGIG (reference sequence). The whole variable domain, remainder taken from reference TRBV30 and TRBJ2-1, is SQTIHQWPATLVQPVGSPLSLECTVEGTSNPNLYWYRQAAGRGLQLLFYSVGIGQISSEVPQNLSASRPQDRQFILSSKKLLLSDSGFYLCAWSDGGFEQFFGPGTRLTVL.